These 27 T cell receptor beta chains were all obtained from the same sample, sequenced in a study of cytomegalovirus exposure and HLA in healthy donors. PCR was performed using 60 Vbeta and 13 Jbeta primers. Assay used: immunoSEQ multiplex PCR; TCRdb lists only in-frame clones, some missing. Of 76,000 or so clones in the sample, around 72% were seen once. The specimen was PBMCs. These receptors originate from a woman in her forties in good health and CMV-seropositive.

This clone appeared many times. The CDR3 bases are TGTGCCAGCAGCCAAGAAGCGACCAGACTAGCGGGAGGCAATGAGCAGTTCTTC. Its translation: CASSQEATRLAGGNEQFF. The chain recombines TRBV4-2 with TRBJ2-1, with 13 bases fitting TRBD2. This CDR3 region has 18 residues. The junction had 8 bases not matched to a gene; V was cut back by 0 bases and J by 6 bases. Germline V gene sequence: CDR1 LGHNA, CDR2 YNFKEQ.

The chain recombines TRBV6-5 with TRBJ2-7; a possible D gene is TRBD2 (5 bases). Germline V gene data show CDR1 as MNHEY and CDR2 as SVGAGI. The CDR3 is 13 residues long. V was trimmed by 3 bases and J by 4 bases, leaving 10 bases between them. In nucleotides, the CDR3 is TGTGCCAGCAGTTATGGACTCCAATACGAGCAGTACTTC. It encodes CASSYGLQYEQYF.

V and J are TRBV5-6 and TRBJ1-5, with 10 bases that match TRBD1. The V and J ends lost 0 bases and 1 base, in that order; junction bases with no gene match: 7. The germline gives CDR1 SGHDT, CDR2 YYEEEE. The CDR3 runs 18 residues. CDR3 protein: CASSLARDRGGSNQPQHF. Written as DNA, the CDR3 is TGTGCCAGCAGCTTGGCACGGGACAGGGGAGGAAGCAATCAGCCCCAGCATTTT.

The chain links TRBV11-2 to TRBJ2-7; no clear D gene. The V end lost 5 bases, the J end lost 6 bases, and 14 bases lay between the germline ends. In germline, CDR1 is SGHAT, CDR2 FQNNGV. The CDR3 consists of 13 residues. The CDR3 DNA sequence: TGTGCCAGCAGCCCGCCCGTCTCGCGCGAGCAGTACTTC. It encodes CASSPPVSREQYF. The complete variable domain, with remaining parts taken from reference TRBV11-2 and TRBJ2-7, reads EAGVAQSPRYKIIEKRQSVAFWCNPISGHATLYWYQQILGQGPKLLIQFQNNGVVDDSQLPKDRFSAERLKGVDSTLKIQPAKLEDSAVYLCASSPPVSREQYFGPGTRLTVT.

V gene TRBV5-4 combines with J gene TRBJ2-7; 7 bases match TRBD1. Looked up from germline, CDR1 is SGHNT and CDR2 is YYREEE (reference sequence). Trimming cost V 2 bases and J 3 bases; bases outside gene matches: 14. The CDR3 consists of 17 residues. DNA for the CDR3: TGTGCCAGCAGCTTCGCAACAGGGGCCCAGGTAGACTACGAGCAGTACTTC. This codes for CASSFATGAQVDYEQYF.

This clone was recorded only once. V usage is TRBV2 and J usage is TRBJ1-5, with D perhaps matching TRBD1 (6 bases). The CDR3 has 15 residues. Trimming stripped 4 bases from V and 2 bases from J, with 12 bases between. Germline lookup yields CDR1 SNHLY and CDR2 FYNNEI. The CDR3 sequence is CASSGQASRNQPQHF. CDR3 coding DNA: TGTGCCAGCAGTGGACAGGCATCACGCAATCAGCCCCAGCATTTT.

This clone was detected only a few times. The chain carries TRBV6-1 and TRBJ1-5; D is uncertain. Trimming pared 0 bases from V and 1 base from J, leaving 7 bases between. Germline V CDR1 and CDR2: MNHNS, SASEGT. The CDR3 covers 15 residues. The CDR3 sequence: CASSEAGGSNQPQHF. In DNA, the CDR3 is TGTGCCAGCAGTGAAGCGGGAGGGAGCAATCAGCCCCAGCATTTT.

J is TRBJ2-3 and V is TRBV7-2; TRBD1 might be the D (6 bases). Germline V lookup: CDR1 SGHTA, CDR2 FQGNSA. The CDR3 contains 15 residues. V was clipped by 5 bases and J by 0 bases, with 12 bases between them. The CDR3 bases are TGTGCCAGCAGCCTACAGGGCGGTAGCACAGATACGCAGTATTTT. Translated: CASSLQGGSTDTQYF.

DNA of the CDR3: TGTGCCTGGAGCCAGGGGGTGCCTAATCAGCCCCAGCATTTT. Protein sequence: CAWSQGVPNQPQHF. The rearrangement joins TRBV30 to TRBJ1-5, with 7 bases matching TRBD1. Looked up from germline, CDR1 is GTSNPN and CDR2 is SVGIG (reference sequence). V lost 3 bases to trimming and J lost 4 bases; unmatched junction nucleotides: 6. The CDR3 extends over 14 amino acids.

The CDR3 is CASSLSRESFGQPQHF. In DNA, the CDR3 is TGTGCCAGCAGTTTATCCAGGGAATCCTTCGGTCAGCCCCAGCATTTT. The chain combines TRBV28 with TRBJ1-5; possibly TRBD1 for D (5 bases). The CDR3 consists of 16 residues. Germline V CDR1 and CDR2: MDHEN, SYDVKM. Trimming took off 1 base at V and 6 bases at J, with 16 bases between the two ends.

This clone has a single count. This sequence joins TRBV2 and TRBJ2-2; D may be TRBD1 (6 bases). V dropped 4 bases and J dropped 0 bases, with 9 bases sitting between them. CDR3 length equals 15 residues. The germline gives CDR1 SNHLY, CDR2 FYNNEI. CDR3 region: CASSGTVANTGELFF. The CDR3 DNA follows: TGTGCCAGCAGTGGGACAGTCGCGAACACCGGGGAGCTGTTTTTT.

The chain recombines TRBV29-1 with TRBJ2-1; TRBD1 matches at 7 bases. The V gene end was trimmed by 6 bases and the J gene end by 5 bases; junction bases not matched to a gene: 10. The CDR3 length is 14 residues. CDR1 and CDR2 from the germline V gene are SQVTM and ANQGSEA. This chain's CDR3 is CSVASGTVNNEQFF. The CDR3 DNA reads TGCAGCGTCGCTTCCGGGACAGTGAACAATGAGCAGTTCTTC.

In DNA, the CDR3 is TGTGCCAGCACGGGACAGACGAACACTGAAGCTTTCTTT. Its protein product is CASTGQTNTEAFF. The rearrangement uses TRBV6-1 and TRBJ1-1, with 7 positions matching TRBD1. The CDR3 is 13 residues long. Germline V lookup: CDR1 MNHNS, CDR2 SASEGT. V shed 7 bases and J 1 base; nucleotides not matched to a gene: 3.

This chain links TRBV15 with TRBJ1-3, with D perhaps matching TRBD1 (6 bases). Germline V lookup: CDR1 LNHNV, CDR2 YYDKDF (reference sequence). V shed 7 bases and J shed 0 bases, with 10 bases lying between them. The length of the CDR3 is 14 residues. The CDR3 region has the DNA TGTGCCACCAAATTAGGGGGCTCTGGAAACACCATATATTTT. Its translation: CATKLGGSGNTIYF.

CDR3 DNA sequence: TGTGCCAGCAGCCAGGGGACTAGCGGGGGGGGAATAAATACGCAGTATTTT. Amino acids: CASSQGTSGGGINTQYF. V usage is TRBV4-2 and J usage is TRBJ2-3, with TRBD2 matching over 16 bases. The CDR3 extends over 17 amino acids. Germline CDR1 LGHNA, CDR2 YNFKEQ. Germline trimming cut 3 bases from V and 7 bases from J; bases unmatched to any gene: 7.

This chain uses TRBV11-2 with TRBJ2-1, with 7 bases identical to TRBD1. The CDR3 is 13 residues long. V lost 8 bases, J lost 4 bases, and 5 bases stayed unmatched. CDR1 and CDR2 (germline): SGHAT, FQNNGV. The CDR3 spells CASWEQGYNEQFF. The CDR3 coding sequence is TGTGCCAGCTGGGAACAGGGGTACAATGAGCAGTTCTTC.

The chain links TRBV18 to TRBJ2-7, with TRBD1 matching 8 bases. CDR1 is KGHSH and CDR2 is LQKENI in the germline V gene. V gave up 3 bases and J gave up 5 bases; unmatched junction bases: 6. This CDR3 region has 14 residues. The CDR3 sequence: CASSPGQGLNEQYF. The CDR3 DNA reads as TGTGCCAGCTCACCCGGACAGGGTCTTAACGAGCAGTACTTC.

The V gene is TRBV27, the J gene TRBJ1-2; 8 positions agree with TRBD1. The trim removed 1 base at V and 3 bases at J, leaving 4 bases unmatched. CDR1 MNHEY and CDR2 SMNVEV come from the germline V gene (reference sequence). The CDR3 sequence is 15 residues long. The CDR3 DNA sequence: TGTGCCAGCAGTTTATATGAGACAGGGGACTATGGCTACACCTTC. Translated: CASSLYETGDYGYTF.

This clone was seen only a few times. The chain combines TRBV27 with TRBJ2-5; 9 nucleotides match TRBD2. Germline V CDR1 and CDR2: MNHEY, SMNVEV (reference sequence). The CDR3 has 14 amino acids. J was trimmed by 6 bases and V by 3 bases; bases with no gene match: 5. In nucleotides, the CDR3 is TGTGCCAGCAGTTTCAGCGGGGGGTTAAAGACCCAGTACTTC. It is translated as CASSFSGGLKTQYF.

The gene calls are TRBV19 and TRBJ2-2; TRBD1 agrees at 9 bases. Germline CDR1 LNHDA, CDR2 SQIVND (reference sequence). The CDR3 has 14 amino acids. The CDR3 bases are TGTGCAGCCGAGGGGACAGGGAGGACCGGGGAGCTGTTTTTT. This gives the protein CAAEGTGRTGELFF.

In its sample, this clone was seen once. J is TRBJ2-7 and V is TRBV29-1, with TRBD1 matching over 7 bases. V gave up 7 bases and J gave up 5 bases; unmatched junction bases: 14. The CDR3 has 14 amino acids. Germline CDR1 reads SQVTM; CDR2 reads ANQGSEA. CDR3 nucleotide sequence: TGCAGCGCTTCCAGGGGACAGCTTAGCGACGAGCAGTACTTC. This translates into CSASRGQLSDEQYF.

The chain is built from TRBV28 and TRBJ1-5; the D gene is possibly TRBD1 (6 bases). The V end was cut by 2 bases, the J end by 3 bases, with 11 bases between. The CDR3 spans 15 residues. Germline V gene sequence: CDR1 MDHEN, CDR2 SYDVKM. The CDR3 spells CASSLIQGDNQPQHF. The CDR3 DNA reads TGTGCCAGCAGTTTAATACAGGGAGACAATCAGCCCCAGCATTTT.

The genes are TRBV7-2 and TRBJ1-3; TRBD1 matches 7 bases. CDR3 length: 16 amino acids. The J segment lost 1 base and the V segment lost 4 bases, leaving 7 bases of the junction unmatched. The germline V gene has CDR1 SGHTA and CDR2 FQGNSA. CDR3 loop: CASSSLMTGSGNTIYF. DNA of the CDR3: TGTGCCAGCAGCTCGCTCATGACAGGGTCTGGAAACACCATATATTTT.

V is TRBV6-5 and J is TRBJ2-7; maybe TRBD2 (5 bases). The CDR3 is 15 amino acids. V lost 2 bases, J lost 7 bases, and 18 bases lay in between. The V gene's germline CDR1 is MNHEY and CDR2 SVGAGI. CDR3 residues: CASSYLGDGVGEQYF. CDR3 nucleotides: TGTGCCAGCAGTTACCTCGGTGACGGGGTAGGGGAGCAGTACTTC.

The rearrangement joins TRBV5-1 to TRBJ2-2; D is possibly TRBD2 (7 bases). Germline-derived CDR1 and CDR2 are SGHRS and YFSETQ. Trimming stripped 5 bases from V and 2 bases from J, with 16 bases between. There are 16 residues in the CDR3. DNA for the CDR3: TGCGCCAGCAGGCCGGGGGGCGGTGGTAACACCGGGGAGCTGTTTTTT. This codes for CASRPGGGGNTGELFF. Using reference TRBV5-1 and TRBJ2-2 for the parts outside the CDR3, the full variable domain is KAGVTQTPRYLIKTRGQQVTLSCSPISGHRSVSWYQQTPGQGLQFLFEYFSETQRNKGNFPGRFSGRQFSNSRSEMNVSTLELGDSALYLCASRPGGGGNTGELFFGEGSRLTVL.

This clone was counted only a few times. The sample carries other DNA sequences with the same CDR3. V usage is TRBV5-6 and J usage is TRBJ2-2; no clear D. Germline V CDR1 and CDR2: SGHDT, YYEEEE. The CDR3 runs 15 residues. V lost 1 base and J lost 3, with 10 bases in between. CDR3: CASSLPGFDTGELFF. The CDR3 bases are TGTGCCAGCAGCTTGCCGGGTTTCGACACCGGGGAGCTGTTTTTT. The full variable domain, in which reference TRBV5-6 and TRBJ2-2 provide the parts outside the CDR3, is DAGVTQSPTHLIKTRGQQVTLRCSPKSGHDTVSWYQQALGQGPQFIFQYYEEEERQRGNFPDRFSGHQFPNYSSELNVNALLLGDSALYLCASSLPGFDTGELFFGEGSRLTVL.

The rearrangement links TRBV7-8 to TRBJ2-5; D remains unclear. The germline V gene has CDR1 SGHVS and CDR2 FQNEAQ. CDR3 length: 14 amino acids. V dropped 5 bases and J dropped 1 base, with 11 bases sitting between them. CDR3 sequence reads: CASSTLGPQETQYF. The CDR3 coding sequence is TGTGCCAGCAGCACCCTAGGTCCCCAAGAGACCCAGTACTTC.